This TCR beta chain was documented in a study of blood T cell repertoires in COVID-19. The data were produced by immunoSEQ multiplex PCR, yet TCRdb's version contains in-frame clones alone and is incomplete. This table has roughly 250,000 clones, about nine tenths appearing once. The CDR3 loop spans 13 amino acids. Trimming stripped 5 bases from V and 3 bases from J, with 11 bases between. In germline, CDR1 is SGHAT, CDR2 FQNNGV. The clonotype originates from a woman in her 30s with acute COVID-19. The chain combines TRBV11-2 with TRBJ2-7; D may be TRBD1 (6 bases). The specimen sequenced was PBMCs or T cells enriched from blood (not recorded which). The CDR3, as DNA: TGTGCCAGCAGCCTGACAGGATTCTACGAGCAGTACTTC. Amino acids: CASSLTGFYEQYF.